The clone carrying this T cell receptor (beta chain) was observed many times. Using its own MiXCR run on the 5' RACE reads, TCRdb lists one record per CDR3 protein. The table includes 250,000 to 400,000 distinct CDR3 sequences, 3.5% to 4.5% detected once. These data belong to a study of T cells after yellow fever vaccination. The CDR3 is 13 residues long. Germline V gene sequence: CDR1 MNHEY, CDR2 SVGEGT. Trimming cost V 8 bases and J 5 bases, with 12 bases left between them. The TCR originated in a man between 18 and 35 years old who received the YFV17D yellow fever vaccine. This chain links TRBV6-2 or TRBV6-3 with TRBJ2-2, with D perhaps assigned TRBD1 or TRBD2 (5 bases each). Sequences were derived from PBMCs, sampled 15 days after the yellow fever booster vaccination. As DNA, the CDR3 is TGTGCCAGCGGGGGATTCGAAACCGGGGAGCTGTTTTTT. Its translation is CASGGFETGELFF.